This passage covers 9 T cell receptor beta chains from one sample sequenced in a study of blood T cell repertoires in COVID-19. Clones were sequenced by immunoSEQ multiplex PCR, and TCRdb holds only the in-frame ones, with some missing. The sample lists approximately 220,000 clones, about 87% seen once, with under 3% in the top ten. Sequenced sample: PBMCs or T cells enriched from blood (not recorded which). These TCRs come from a woman aged 30 to 39 who had recovered from COVID-19.

The rearrangement uses TRBV15 and TRBJ1-1; 9 bases fit TRBD1. The V segment lost 5 bases and the J segment 1 base; nucleotides outside the gene matches: 2. CDR3 size: 14 residues. Germline V gene lookup returns CDR1 LNHNV and CDR2 YYDKDF (reference sequence). The CDR3 region has the DNA TGTGCCACCAGCCTGGACAGGGGGAACACTGAAGCTTTCTTT. This sequence encodes CATSLDRGNTEAFF.

The chain joins TRBV7-3 to TRBJ1-6, with TRBD1 as a possible D gene (5 bases). From germline, CDR1 is SGHTA and CDR2 FQGTGA. The V gene lost 1 base and the J gene lost 7 bases, with 11 bases spanning the gap. The CDR3 sequence is 15 residues long. CDR3: CASSLMGEGNSPLHF. For the CDR3, the DNA is TGTGCCAGCAGCTTAATGGGGGAGGGGAATTCACCCCTCCACTTT.

The J gene is TRBJ2-1, the V gene TRBV4-3; D possibly corresponds to TRBD2 (5 bases). Germline-derived CDR1 and CDR2 are LGHNA and YSLEER. V lost 0 bases, J lost 7 bases, and 13 bases lay in between. CDR3 length equals 15 residues. As DNA, the CDR3 is TGCGCCAGCAGCCAAGATCCGGGGTCTGGAAATGAGCAGTTCTTC. The encoded protein is CASSQDPGSGNEQFF.

This clone was found a few times. V and J are TRBV19 and TRBJ1-2; no firm D call. V lost 2 bases, J lost 3 bases, and 7 bases lay in between. From germline, CDR1 is LNHDA and CDR2 SQIVND (reference sequence). The CDR3 spans 13 residues. This CDR3 is CASSIWRDYGYTF. Written as DNA, the CDR3 is TGTGCCAGTAGTATATGGCGGGACTATGGCTACACCTTC.

CDR3 sequence (DNA): TGTGCCAGCAGTTCACAGGGAGTGAACACTGAAGCTTTCTTT. This sequence encodes CASSSQGVNTEAFF. This chain connects TRBV27 to TRBJ1-1, with D perhaps TRBD1 (6 bases). This CDR3 has 14 residues. In germline, CDR1 is MNHEY, CDR2 SMNVEV (reference sequence). V lost 4 bases to trimming and J lost 0 bases, with 9 bases between them.

In this sample, this clone turned up once. The chain carries TRBV11-2 and TRBJ1-6; 7 positions agree with TRBD1. Germline V CDR1 and CDR2: SGHAT, FQNNGV. V gave up 6 bases and J gave up 7 bases; unmatched junction bases: 6. CDR3 length: 14 residues. CDR3 protein: CASRRQGVNSPLHF. The CDR3 DNA reads TGTGCCAGCAGACGACAGGGAGTGAATTCACCCCTCCACTTT. The entire variable domain, with the rest obtained from reference TRBV11-2 and TRBJ1-6, is as follows: EAGVAQSPRYKIIEKRQSVAFWCNPISGHATLYWYQQILGQGPKLLIQFQNNGVVDDSQLPKDRFSAERLKGVDSTLKIQPAKLEDSAVYLCASRRQGVNSPLHFGNGTRLTVT.

The chain combines TRBV29-1 with TRBJ2-1, with D possibly being TRBD1 (5 bases). This CDR3 contains 13 residues. The germline gives CDR1 SQVTM, CDR2 ANQGSEA. The V gene lost 7 bases and the J gene lost 5 bases, with 15 bases spanning the gap. The CDR3 nucleotides read TGCAGCGCCCAACCCGACAGACACAATGAGCAGTTCTTC. This gives the protein CSAQPDRHNEQFF.

J is TRBJ1-1 and V is TRBV19; a possible D gene is TRBD1 (6 bases). Trimming stripped 3 bases from V and 6 bases from J, with 14 bases between. The CDR3 is 14 residues long. Germline CDR1 LNHDA, CDR2 SQIVND (reference sequence). The CDR3 nucleotides read TGTGCCAGTAGTATCCTTGGGGGGGGGCCTGAAGCTTTCTTT. Amino acids: CASSILGGGPEAFF. Full variable domain (rest looked up from reference TRBV19 and TRBJ1-1): DGGITQSPKYLFRKEGQNVTLSCEQNLNHDAMYWYRQDPGQGLRLIYYSQIVNDFQKGDIAEGYSVSREKKESFPLTVTSAQKNPTAFYLCASSILGGGPEAFFGQGTRLTVV.

The gene calls are TRBV4-2 and TRBJ2-3; TRBD2 matches at 12 bases. The CDR3 has 15 residues. From germline, CDR1 is LGHNA and CDR2 YNFKEQ. V dropped 9 bases and J dropped 2; count of bases not matched to a gene: 6. As DNA, the CDR3 is TGTGCCAGTCGGACTAGCGGGGCCGACACAGATACGCAGTATTTT. This gives the protein CASRTSGADTDTQYF.